The 16 T cell receptor beta chains below all came from one sample that was sequenced in a study of blood T cell repertoires in COVID-19. Sequenced by immunoSEQ multiplex PCR; TCRdb stores in-frame clones only, minus some. The data hold about 530,000 clones, with 85% to 90% observed a single time. Sequencing was performed on peripheral blood. All receptors come from a woman aged 45 to 65 with COVID-19, enrolled during active disease.

Points on this clone: At one of its ends the junction is not consistent with the germline gene, which may arise from a read error. This chain uses TRBV3-1 (or the pseudogene TRBV3-2) with TRBJ2-3; tentatively, D is TRBD1 (5 bases). The length of the CDR3 is 15 residues. Germline V CDR1 and CDR2: LGHDT, YNNKEL (reference sequence). The CDR3 bases are TGTGCCAGCAGTCAAGGTGCGGACAACACAGATACGCAGTATTTT. This encodes CASSQGADNTDTQYF.

The V gene is TRBV10-3, the J gene TRBJ1-2; no firm D call. Trimming stripped 0 bases from V and 9 bases from J, with 11 bases between. The CDR3 totals 13 residues. CDR1 and CDR2 from the germline V gene are ENHRY and SYGVKD. CDR3 nucleotide sequence: TGTGCCATCAGTGAGTCGGCGACAACTCGCTACACCTTC. It yields the protein CAISESATTRYTF.

The chain carries TRBV9 and TRBJ2-3; TRBD2 matches 11 bases. V shed 3 bases, J shed 1 base, and the junction held 4 bases outside the gene matches. The V gene's germline CDR1 is SGDLS and CDR2 YYNGEE. This CDR3 region has 16 residues. The DNA of the CDR3 is TGTGCCAGCAGCGCGGTACTAGCGGGGGGCACAGATACGCAGTATTTT. Its protein is CASSAVLAGGTDTQYF.

V gene TRBV6-5 combines with J gene TRBJ1-1, with 7 bases identical to TRBD1. Germline CDR1 MNHEY, CDR2 SVGAGI. There are 16 residues in the CDR3. J was trimmed by 3 bases and V by 3 bases; bases with no gene match: 10. The CDR3 DNA sequence: TGTGCCAGCAGTTATGCCCAGGGGGGACGGGACACTGAAGCTTTCTTT. Protein product: CASSYAQGGRDTEAFF.

V gene TRBV9 combines with J gene TRBJ2-1, with a tentative D call TRBD1 (6 bases). CDR1 and CDR2 (germline): SGDLS, YYNGEE. V was clipped by 3 bases and J by 0 bases, with 16 bases between them. The CDR3 spans 17 residues. The CDR3 DNA reads TGTGCCAGCAGCGGGCGCGTAGGGACATACTCCTACAATGAGCAGTTCTTC. Amino acid sequence: CASSGRVGTYSYNEQFF. The whole variable domain, filled in from reference TRBV9 and TRBJ2-1, reads DSGVTQTPKHLITATGQRVTLRCSPRSGDLSVYWYQQSLDQGLQFLIQYYNGEERAKGNILERFSAQQFPDLHSELNLSSLELGDSALYFCASSGRVGTYSYNEQFFGPGTRLTVL.

This clone was recorded once. This chain uses TRBV5-1 with TRBJ2-4; a weak D match, TRBD2 (6 bases). Trimming took 3 bases from V and 2 from J, leaving 15 bases between them. Germline values: CDR1 SGHRS, CDR2 YFSETQ. CDR3 length equals 16 residues. Written as DNA, the CDR3 is TGCGCCAGCAGCTGGTTGGAGGGAGGAACCAAAAACATTCAGTACTTC. This gives the protein CASSWLEGGTKNIQYF.

V is TRBV27 and J is TRBJ2-3; D not certain. Trimming took 3 bases from V and 6 from J, leaving 13 bases between them. Germline V lookup: CDR1 MNHEY, CDR2 SMNVEV (reference sequence). This CDR3 contains 14 residues. CDR3 in DNA: TGTGCCAGCAGTTTTTTAGTCAGGTCCGATACGCAGTATTTT. It translates to CASSFLVRSDTQYF.

The V gene is TRBV27, the J gene TRBJ2-3; 9 positions match TRBD1. Losses at the gene ends were 7 bases for V and 3 bases for J; bases not matched to a gene: 8. The CDR3 loop spans 15 amino acids. The V gene's germline CDR1 is MNHEY and CDR2 SMNVEV (reference sequence). The CDR3 DNA is TGTGCCAGCATCTCAACCGGGACAGGGACAGATACGCAGTATTTT. Protein sequence: CASISTGTGTDTQYF.

The chain couples TRBV11-2 to TRBJ1-2, with TRBD1 matching over 7 bases. The germline gives CDR1 SGHAT, CDR2 FQNNGV. V shed 2 bases, J shed 4 bases, and the junction held 10 bases outside the gene matches. This CDR3 region has 16 residues. The CDR3 DNA reads as TGTGCCAGCAGCTTAAATGTGGCAGGGGGAACCTATGGCTACACCTTC. This gives the protein CASSLNVAGGTYGYTF.

J is TRBJ2-3 and V is TRBV5-4, with a weak D call TRBD2 (7 bases). Germline V gene lookup returns CDR1 SGHNT and CDR2 YYREEE (reference sequence). The V end lost 1 base, the J end lost 2 bases, and 14 bases lay between the germline ends. The CDR3 length is 16 residues. CDR3 DNA sequence: TGTGCCAGCAGCTTGTGGAGGGGGGGATACACAGATACGCAGTATTTT. Translating it yields CASSLWRGGYTDTQYF.

J is TRBJ1-2 and V is TRBV28; TRBD1 aligns across 10 bases. Looked up from germline, CDR1 is MDHEN and CDR2 is SYDVKM. CDR3 length equals 13 residues. V was clipped by 5 bases and J by 10 bases; unmatched bases: 7. CDR3 DNA: TGTGCCAGCAGTCTAGCGACAGGGGGCGACTACACCTTC. It specifies CASSLATGGDYTF.

The chain couples TRBV29-1 to TRBJ2-1, with 7 bases matching TRBD1. The CDR3 totals 18 residues. From germline, CDR1 is SQVTM and CDR2 ANQGSEA. V dropped 7 bases and J dropped 0; count of bases not matched to a gene: 18. DNA for the CDR3: TGCAGCGCCCCGCTACGAGGGGGCCCCTGGAGCTCCTACAATGAGCAGTTCTTC. This sequence encodes CSAPLRGGPWSSYNEQFF.

The chain employs TRBV19 and TRBJ1-6, with 7 positions matching TRBD1. The CDR3 runs to 14 residues. Germline CDR1 reads LNHDA; CDR2 reads SQIVND (reference sequence). J was trimmed by 7 bases and V by 4 bases; bases with no gene match: 4. The CDR3 DNA is TGTGCCAGTAGTAAGGACAGGAGGAATTCACCCCTCCACTTT. Its translation: CASSKDRRNSPLHF.

The genes are TRBV5-5 and TRBJ2-5; D is possibly TRBD1 (5 bases). V was pared by 3 bases and J by 1 base, with 10 bases between. Germline V CDR1 and CDR2: SGHKS, YYEKEE (reference sequence). The CDR3 runs 14 residues. CDR3 amino acids: CASSSMTVQETQYF. In DNA form, the CDR3 reads TGTGCCAGCAGCTCAATGACAGTCCAAGAGACCCAGTACTTC.

The chain uses TRBV3-1 (or the pseudogene TRBV3-2) and TRBJ2-7; D is uncertain. CDR3 length equals 13 residues. CDR1 is LGHDT and CDR2 is YNNKEL in the germline V gene (reference sequence). The ends were cut back, 2 bases at V and 5 bases at J, with 10 bases in the middle. CDR3 nucleotide sequence: TGTGCCAGCAGCCAAACGTACAGCAACGAGCAGTACTTC. This encodes CASSQTYSNEQYF.

V gene TRBV6-1 combines with J gene TRBJ1-1; D may be TRBD1 (5 bases). V dropped 3 bases and J dropped 3 bases, with 14 bases sitting between them. Per germline, CDR1 MNHNS and CDR2 SASEGT. The CDR3 runs 15 residues. The DNA for the CDR3 is TGTGCCAGCAGTGATAAGGGGAAGGATTACACTGAAGCTTTCTTT. Protein product: CASSDKGKDYTEAFF.